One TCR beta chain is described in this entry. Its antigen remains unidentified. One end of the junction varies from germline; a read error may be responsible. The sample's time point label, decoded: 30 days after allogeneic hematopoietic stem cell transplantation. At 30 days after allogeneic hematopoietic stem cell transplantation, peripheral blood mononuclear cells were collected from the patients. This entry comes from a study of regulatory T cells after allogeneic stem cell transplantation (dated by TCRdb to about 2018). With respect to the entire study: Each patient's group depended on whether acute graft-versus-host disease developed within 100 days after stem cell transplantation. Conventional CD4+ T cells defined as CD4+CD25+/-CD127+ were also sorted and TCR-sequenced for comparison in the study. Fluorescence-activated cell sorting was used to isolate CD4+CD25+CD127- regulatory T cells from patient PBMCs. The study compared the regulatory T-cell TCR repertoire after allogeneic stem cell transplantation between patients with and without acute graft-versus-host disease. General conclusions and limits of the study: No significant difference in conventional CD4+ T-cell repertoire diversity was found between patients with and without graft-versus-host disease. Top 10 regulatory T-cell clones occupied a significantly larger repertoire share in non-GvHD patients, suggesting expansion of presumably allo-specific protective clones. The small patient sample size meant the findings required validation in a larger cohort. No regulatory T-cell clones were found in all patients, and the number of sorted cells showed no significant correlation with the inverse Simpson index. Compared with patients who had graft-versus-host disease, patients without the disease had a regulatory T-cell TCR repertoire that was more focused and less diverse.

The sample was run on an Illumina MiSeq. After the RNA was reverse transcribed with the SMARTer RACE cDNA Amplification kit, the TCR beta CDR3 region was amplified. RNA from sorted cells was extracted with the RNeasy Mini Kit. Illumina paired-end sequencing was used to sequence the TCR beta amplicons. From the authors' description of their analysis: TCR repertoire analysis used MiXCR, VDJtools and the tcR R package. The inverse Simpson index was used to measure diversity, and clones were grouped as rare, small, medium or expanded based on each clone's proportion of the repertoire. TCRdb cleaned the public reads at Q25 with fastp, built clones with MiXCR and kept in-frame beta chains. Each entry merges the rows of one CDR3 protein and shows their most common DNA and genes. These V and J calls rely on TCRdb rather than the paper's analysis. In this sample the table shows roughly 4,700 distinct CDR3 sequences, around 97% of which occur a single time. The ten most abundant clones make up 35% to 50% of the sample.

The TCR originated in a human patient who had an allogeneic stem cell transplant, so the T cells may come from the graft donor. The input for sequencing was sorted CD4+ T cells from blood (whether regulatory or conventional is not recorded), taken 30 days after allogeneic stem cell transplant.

The CDR3 corresponds to CACSLRPMGAGANVQTF. The nucleotides are TGTGCCTGTAGCCTGCGCCCCATGGGGGCTGGGGCCAACGTCCAGACTTTC. This chain is built from TRBV7-3 and TRBJ2-6; perhaps TRBD1 is the D gene, with 6 bases matching. CDR1 and CDR2, looked up from the germline V gene, are SGHTA and FQGTGA. From the cysteine through the phenylalanine, the CDR3 covers 17 amino acids. The sequence is cut down to CDR3 DNA, 51 bases in frame from base 1.